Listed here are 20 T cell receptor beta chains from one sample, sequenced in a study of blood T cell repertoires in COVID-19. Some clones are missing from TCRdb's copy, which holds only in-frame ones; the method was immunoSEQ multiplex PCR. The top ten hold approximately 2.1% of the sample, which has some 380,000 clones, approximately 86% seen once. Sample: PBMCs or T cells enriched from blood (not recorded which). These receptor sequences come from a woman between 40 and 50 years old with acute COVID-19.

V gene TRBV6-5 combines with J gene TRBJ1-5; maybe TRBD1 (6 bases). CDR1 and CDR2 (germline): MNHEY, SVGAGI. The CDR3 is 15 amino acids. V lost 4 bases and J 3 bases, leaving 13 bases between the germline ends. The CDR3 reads CASSFGQHPNQPQHF. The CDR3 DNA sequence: TGTGCCAGCAGTTTCGGACAGCACCCCAATCAGCCCCAGCATTTT.

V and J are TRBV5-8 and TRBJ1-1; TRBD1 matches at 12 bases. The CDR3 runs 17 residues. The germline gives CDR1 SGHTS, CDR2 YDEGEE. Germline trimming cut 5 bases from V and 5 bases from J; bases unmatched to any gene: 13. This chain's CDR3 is CASRRFPGQGAATEAFF. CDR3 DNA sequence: TGTGCCAGCAGGCGATTCCCGGGACAGGGGGCGGCTACTGAAGCTTTCTTT.

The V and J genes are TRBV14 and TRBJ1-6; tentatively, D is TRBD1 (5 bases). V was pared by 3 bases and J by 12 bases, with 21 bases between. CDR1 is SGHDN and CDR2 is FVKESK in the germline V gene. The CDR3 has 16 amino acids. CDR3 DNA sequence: TGTGCCAGCAGCCAGTCTAAAGGCTCCCAGGGCATACCCCTCCACTTT. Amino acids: CASSQSKGSQGIPLHF.

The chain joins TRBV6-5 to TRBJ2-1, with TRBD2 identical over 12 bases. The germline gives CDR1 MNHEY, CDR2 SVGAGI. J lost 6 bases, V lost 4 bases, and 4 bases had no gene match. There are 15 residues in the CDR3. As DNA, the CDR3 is TGTGCCAGCAGTTCACGGACTAGCGGGGTCAATGAGCAGTTCTTC. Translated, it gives CASSSRTSGVNEQFF.

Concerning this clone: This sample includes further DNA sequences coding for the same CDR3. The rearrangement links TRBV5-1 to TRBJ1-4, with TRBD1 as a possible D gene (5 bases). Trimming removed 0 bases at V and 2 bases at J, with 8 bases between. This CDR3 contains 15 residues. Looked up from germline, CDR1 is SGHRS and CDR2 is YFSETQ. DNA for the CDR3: TGCGCCAGCAGCTTGGAGGGGTCCACTAATGAAAAACTGTTTTTT. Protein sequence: CASSLEGSTNEKLFF.

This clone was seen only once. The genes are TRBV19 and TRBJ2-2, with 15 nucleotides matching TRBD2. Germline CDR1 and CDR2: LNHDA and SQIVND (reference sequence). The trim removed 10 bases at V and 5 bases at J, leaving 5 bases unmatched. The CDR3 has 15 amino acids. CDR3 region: CATQGTSGGTGELFF. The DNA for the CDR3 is TGTGCCACCCAAGGGACTAGCGGGGGGACCGGGGAGCTGTTTTTT.

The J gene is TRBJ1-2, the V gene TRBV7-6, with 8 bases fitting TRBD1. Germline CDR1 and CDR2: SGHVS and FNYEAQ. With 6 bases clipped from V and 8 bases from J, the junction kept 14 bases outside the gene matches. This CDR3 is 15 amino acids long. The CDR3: CASSYRGTGAGGYTF. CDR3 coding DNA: TGTGCCAGCAGTTACCGAGGGACAGGCGCGGGGGGCTACACCTTC.

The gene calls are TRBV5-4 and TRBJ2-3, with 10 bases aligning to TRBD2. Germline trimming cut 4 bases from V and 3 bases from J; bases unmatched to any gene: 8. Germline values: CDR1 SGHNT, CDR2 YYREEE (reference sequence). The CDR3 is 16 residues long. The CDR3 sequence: CASSRGGLAYTDTQYF. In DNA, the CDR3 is TGTGCCAGCAGCCGGGGGGGACTAGCGTATACAGATACGCAGTATTTT.

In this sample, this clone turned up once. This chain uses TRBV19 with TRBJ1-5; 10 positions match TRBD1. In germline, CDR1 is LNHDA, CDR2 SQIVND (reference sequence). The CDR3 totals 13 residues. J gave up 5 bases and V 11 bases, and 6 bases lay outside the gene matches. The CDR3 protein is CAGGQGTDQPQHF. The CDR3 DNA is TGTGCCGGGGGACAGGGGACTGATCAGCCCCAGCATTTT.

The CDR3 DNA reads TGCGCCAGCCGGACAAGCGAGGGAGGAGCAGATACGCAGTATTTT. The encoded protein is CASRTSEGGADTQYF. The gene calls are TRBV4-1 and TRBJ2-3; possible D gene TRBD2, 6 bases. The germline CDR1 and CDR2 sequences are MGHRA and YSYEKL. The CDR3 is 15 residues long. With 8 bases removed from V and 4 bases from J, the gap between germline ends came to 19 bases.

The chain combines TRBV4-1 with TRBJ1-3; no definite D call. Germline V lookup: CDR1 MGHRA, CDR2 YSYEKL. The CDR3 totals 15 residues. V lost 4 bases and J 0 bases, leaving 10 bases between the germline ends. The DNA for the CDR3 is TGCGCCAGCAGCCCCCTCCCAGTCTCTGGAAACACCATATATTTT. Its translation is CASSPLPVSGNTIYF.

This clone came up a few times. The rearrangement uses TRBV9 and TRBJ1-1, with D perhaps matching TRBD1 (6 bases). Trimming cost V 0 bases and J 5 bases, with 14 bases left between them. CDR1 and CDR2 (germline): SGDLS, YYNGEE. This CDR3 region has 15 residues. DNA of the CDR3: TGTGCCAGCAGCGTAGCTGGACAGACTGGGACTGAAGCTTTCTTT. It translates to CASSVAGQTGTEAFF.

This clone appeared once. CDR3 region: CASSLYLDTQYF. As DNA, the CDR3 is TGTGCCAGCAGCTTATACTTGGATACGCAGTATTTT. This chain connects TRBV11-2 to TRBJ2-3; D is unresolved. V shed 2 bases and J shed 6 bases, with 6 bases lying between them. The CDR3 totals 12 residues. The germline CDR1 and CDR2 sequences are SGHAT and FQNNGV.

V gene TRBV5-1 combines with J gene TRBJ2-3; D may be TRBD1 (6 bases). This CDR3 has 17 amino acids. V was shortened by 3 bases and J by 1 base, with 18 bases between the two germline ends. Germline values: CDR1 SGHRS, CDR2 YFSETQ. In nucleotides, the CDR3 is TGCGCCAGCAGCTCTAACTACAGGGTGGGGGGCACAGATACGCAGTATTTT. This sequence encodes CASSSNYRVGGTDTQYF. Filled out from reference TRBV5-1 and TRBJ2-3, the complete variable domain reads KAGVTQTPRYLIKTRGQQVTLSCSPISGHRSVSWYQQTPGQGLQFLFEYFSETQRNKGNFPGRFSGRQFSNSRSEMNVSTLELGDSALYLCASSSNYRVGGTDTQYFGPGTRLTVL.

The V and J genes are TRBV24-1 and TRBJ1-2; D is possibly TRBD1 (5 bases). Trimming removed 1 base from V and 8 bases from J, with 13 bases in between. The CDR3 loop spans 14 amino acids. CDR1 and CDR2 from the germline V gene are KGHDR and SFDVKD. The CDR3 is CATSDFAGTHGYTF. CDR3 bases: TGTGCCACCAGTGATTTCGCGGGGACCCACGGCTACACCTTC.

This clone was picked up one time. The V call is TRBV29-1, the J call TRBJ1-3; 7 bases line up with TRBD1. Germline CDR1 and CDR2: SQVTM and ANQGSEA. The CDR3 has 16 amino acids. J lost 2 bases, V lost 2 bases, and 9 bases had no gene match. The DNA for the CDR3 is TGCAGCGTTGAAAGCGATGACAGGGAACCTGGAAACACCATATATTTT. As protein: CSVESDDREPGNTIYF. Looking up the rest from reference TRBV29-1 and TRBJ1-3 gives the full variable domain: SAVISQKPSRDICQRGTSLTIQCQVDSQVTMMFWYRQQPGQSLTLIATANQGSEATYESGFVIDKFPISRPNLTFSTLTVSNMSPEDSSIYLCSVESDDREPGNTIYFGEGSWLTVV.

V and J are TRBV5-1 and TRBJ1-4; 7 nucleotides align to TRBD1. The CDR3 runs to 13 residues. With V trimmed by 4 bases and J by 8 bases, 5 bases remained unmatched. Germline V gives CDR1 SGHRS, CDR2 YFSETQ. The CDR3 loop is CASSTGTEEKLFF. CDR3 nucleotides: TGCGCCAGCAGCACCGGGACAGAAGAAAAACTGTTTTTT.

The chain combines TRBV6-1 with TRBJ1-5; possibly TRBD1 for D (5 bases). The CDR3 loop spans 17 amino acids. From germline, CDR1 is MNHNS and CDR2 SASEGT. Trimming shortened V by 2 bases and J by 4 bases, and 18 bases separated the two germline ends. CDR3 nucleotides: TGTGCCAGCAGTGAATACTTTACGGCGGGACTTAATCAGCCCCAGCATTTT. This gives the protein CASSEYFTAGLNQPQHF.

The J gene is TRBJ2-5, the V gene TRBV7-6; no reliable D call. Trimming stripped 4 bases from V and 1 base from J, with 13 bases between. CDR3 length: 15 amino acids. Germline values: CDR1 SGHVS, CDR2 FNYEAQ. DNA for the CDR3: TGTGCCAGCAGCTCAATCCCTTTGGCCCAAGAGACCCAGTACTTC. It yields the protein CASSSIPLAQETQYF.

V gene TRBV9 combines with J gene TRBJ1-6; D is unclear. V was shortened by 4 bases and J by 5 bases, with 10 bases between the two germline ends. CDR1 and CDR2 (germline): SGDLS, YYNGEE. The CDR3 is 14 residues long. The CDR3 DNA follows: TGTGCCAGCAGCACACAGCAGAATAATTCACCCCTCCACTTT. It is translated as CASSTQQNNSPLHF.